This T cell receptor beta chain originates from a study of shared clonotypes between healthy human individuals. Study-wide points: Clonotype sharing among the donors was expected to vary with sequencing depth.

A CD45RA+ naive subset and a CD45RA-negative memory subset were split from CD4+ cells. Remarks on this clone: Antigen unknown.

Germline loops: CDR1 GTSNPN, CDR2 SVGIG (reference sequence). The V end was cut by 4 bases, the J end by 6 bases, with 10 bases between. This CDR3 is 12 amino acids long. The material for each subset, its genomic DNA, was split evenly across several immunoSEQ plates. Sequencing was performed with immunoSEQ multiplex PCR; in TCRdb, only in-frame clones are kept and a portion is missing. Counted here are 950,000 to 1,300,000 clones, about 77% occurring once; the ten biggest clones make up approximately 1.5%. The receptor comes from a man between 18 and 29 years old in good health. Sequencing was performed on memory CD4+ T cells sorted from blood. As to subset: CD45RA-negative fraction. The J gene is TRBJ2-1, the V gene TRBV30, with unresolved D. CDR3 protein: CAWMHPPNEQFF. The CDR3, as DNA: TGTGCCTGGATGCATCCCCCCAATGAGCAGTTCTTC.